The T cell receptor beta chain under discussion was sequenced for a study of T cells in Graves' hyperthyroidism and ophthalmopathy (dated by TCRdb to about 2019). For context, the study as a whole: Peripheral blood samples were taken at initial diagnosis, before any treatment was given. To identify distinguishing TCR V-J signatures, a discovery cohort of about 100 patients was used, comprising 43 with Graves' ophthalmopathy and roughly 60 with stable Graves' hyperthyroidism. Whether ophthalmopathy could be predicted prospectively was tested in an independent validation cohort made up of roughly 20 hyperthyroidism patients plus 17 patients who later progressed to ophthalmopathy. The 85 to 100 discovery patients were divided at random into training and test sets in a 7:3 ratio. The study also compared thyroid tissue and blood T-cell repertoires from over 5 Graves' hyperthyroidism patients. Following sampling, methimazole starting at 30 mg daily was given to hyperthyroidism patients, and high-dose intravenous methylprednisolone was given to ophthalmopathy patients. According to the paper, TCR Vbeta CDR3 sequencing was carried out on approximately 140 peripheral blood samples, which came from more than 40 ophthalmopathy, around 75 hyperthyroidism and around 17 progressor patients. Results and caveats for the whole study, not just this receptor: Sample size was not statistically predetermined, and blinding of investigators to group allocation was not performed. In validation, the model predicted progression to ophthalmopathy a median of approximately 6.3 months before onset, with roughly 70% sensitivity and 72.22% specificity. Blood samples also contained most of the expanded thyroid clonotypes (frequency above 0.001), which suggests that blood repertoires may reflect thyroid immune responses. In cross-validation, a model built on a 13 V-J signature told ophthalmopathy apart from stable hyperthyroidism with under 90% sensitivity and roughly 83% specificity, and in testing the same model reached 80%/75%.

Stable Graves' hyperthyroidism was defined as the absence of progression to ophthalmopathy over 18 months of follow-up. Hyperthyroidism patients were aged 18 to 65 years and newly diagnosed, with disease duration of less than 2 months. The study excluded patients with uncontrolled infections, other autoimmune diseases, pregnancy or lactation. Diagnoses were based on clinical symptoms, serum thyroxine and TRAb, thyroid ultrasound and orbital computed tomography. PBMCs were separated from 8 to 10 ml of fresh peripheral blood using Ficoll-Paque density gradient centrifugation. Total RNA was extracted using Trizol reagent, and RNA quality was assessed on an Agilent 2100 Bioanalyzer. On this clonotype itself: Its antigen has not been determined. The record has no base qualities; no much larger clone is one base away.

The germline V gene provides CDR1 MNHEY and CDR2 SVGAGI. The CDR3 goes from the cysteine to the phenylalanine over 14 residues. The read is trimmed to its CDR3 DNA, 42 bases read in frame from base 1. The junction carries 20 bases between V and J, which are trimmed by 11 bases and 3 bases respectively. Amplification of TCR beta CDR3 regions was carried out from RNA transcripts. The TCR CDR3 was subjected to a first round of RT-PCR using the HTBI primer set and the Qiagen OneStep RT-PCR kit. Libraries were constructed in a second round of multiplex PCR, after which size selection and purification were carried out. The libraries were sequenced on an Illumina HiSeq2000 using paired-end 100 bp reads. For the original study's pipeline: SOAPnuke was used to process the raw data, removing reads that contained adapters or uncalled bases, had a mean Phred below 15, or lacked an exact match to the constant primer or identifier. COPE v1.2.5 was used to merge the high-quality paired reads, and each unique nucleotide sequence was defined as a clonotype. MiTCR v1.1 was used to align the clonotypes against IMGT TRBV, TRBD and TRBJ reference segments. The analysis was restricted to V-J combinations with a frequency above 0.0001, which together covered 99.2% of the repertoires. The TCS score was defined as the ratio of F50 (clonal expansion) to E x V (chaos), calculated using BLOSUM62-based TCRdist between CDR3 peptides within each V-J. Welch's t-statistics and random forest reduced several hundred V-J features to 10 to 15, which were used in a naive Bayes classifier (R e1071). TCRdb trimmed the raw reads at Q25, called clones with MiXCR and kept productive beta chains. Here each entry gathers all rows of one CDR3 protein and keeps the most common genes and DNA. TCRdb's processing, not the authors' own work, is the source of the V and J calls. For this sample there are tens of thousands of distinct CDR3 sequences; less than 45% appear just once. 10% of the sample lies in the top ten.

Specimen: blood. Here the chain combines TRBV6-5 and TRBJ2-7, and possibly TRBD2, on 5 matching bases. The source is a woman aged 25 to 45 with Graves' hyperthyroidism. The nucleotides read TGTGCCGCGCGGGTGGGGAACTATGGCTACGAGCAGTACTTC. Its amino acids are CAARVGNYGYEQYF.